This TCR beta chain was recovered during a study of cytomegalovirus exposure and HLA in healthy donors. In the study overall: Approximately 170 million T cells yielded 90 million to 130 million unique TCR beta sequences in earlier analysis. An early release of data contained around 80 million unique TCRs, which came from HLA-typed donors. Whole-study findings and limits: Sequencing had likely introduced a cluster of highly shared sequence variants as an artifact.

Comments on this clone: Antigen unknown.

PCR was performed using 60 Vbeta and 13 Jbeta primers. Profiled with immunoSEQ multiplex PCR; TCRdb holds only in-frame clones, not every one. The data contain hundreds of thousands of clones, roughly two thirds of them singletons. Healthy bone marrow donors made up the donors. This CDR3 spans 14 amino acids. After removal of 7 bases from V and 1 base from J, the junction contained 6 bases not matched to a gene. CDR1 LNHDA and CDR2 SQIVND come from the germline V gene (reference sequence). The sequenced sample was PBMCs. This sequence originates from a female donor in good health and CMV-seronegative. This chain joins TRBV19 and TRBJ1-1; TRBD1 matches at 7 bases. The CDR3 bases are TGTGCCAGTAAGCCGACAGGGAGGAACACTGAAGCTTTCTTT. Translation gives CASKPTGRNTEAFF.